This T cell receptor (beta chain) was documented in a study of T-cell memory formation after mild COVID-19. CDR3 length: 16 amino acids. V was trimmed by 3 bases and J by 0 bases, leaving 13 bases between them. TCRdb ran MiXCR on the 5' RACE reads and lists one entry per CDR3 protein. The data contain 130,000 to 150,000 distinct CDR3 sequences, 5.5% to 7% of them singletons. There are a few counts of this clonotype. Sample: PBMCs or a T cell subset sorted from them (not recorded which). The sequence was collected from an adult woman who had mild COVID-19 (a few samples of this study predate the infection). Cell type and time point are not known. The J gene is TRBJ2-3, the V gene TRBV12-3 or TRBV12-4; D possibly matches TRBD1 or TRBD2 (6 bases each). CDR3 sequence (DNA): TGTGCCAGCAGTTTCGGGGGCCTCATTAGCACAGATACGCAGTATTTT. It is translated as CASSFGGLISTDTQYF.